The 10 T cell receptor beta chains below come from one sample, sequenced in a study of human T cells and chemical hapten exposure. TCRdb processed the RACE reads anew with MiXCR; each CDR3 protein has one entry. The table includes under 65,000 distinct CDR3 sequences, approximately 8.8% detected once. Time point given: pre-sensitization, week 0. Sample treatment: therapeutic diphenylcyclopropenone sensitization with weekly scalp DPC. Sample: whole blood, taken in connection with sensitization to the hapten diphenylcyclopropenone (DPC). These receptors were collected from a woman aged 40 to 50 with alopecia areata. Some clones in this sample may be carry-over from other donors' samples.

This clonotype was observed many times. V gene TRBV6-6 combines with J gene TRBJ2-7; 8 nucleotides agree with TRBD1. Germline V lookup: CDR1 MNHNY, CDR2 SVGAGI (reference sequence). The CDR3 is made up of 12 amino acids. The V segment lost 5 bases and the J segment 5 bases; nucleotides outside the gene matches: 2. DNA of the CDR3: TGTGCCAGCAGTGGACAGGGAAACGAGCAGTACTTC. Translation gives CASSGQGNEQYF.

This clonotype was observed many times. The rearrangement links TRBV28 to TRBJ2-7; D not resolved. CDR1 is MDHEN, CDR2 SYDVKM, per germline. V was clipped by 2 bases and J by 2 bases, with 10 bases between them. The CDR3 consists of 14 residues. CDR3 DNA sequence: TGTGCCAGCAGTTTACTTGGGCGGCCCTACGAGCAGTACTTC. Translated: CASSLLGRPYEQYF.

This clonotype came up a few times. This sequence joins TRBV9 and TRBJ1-1; a weak D match, TRBD1 (5 bases). This CDR3 contains 17 residues. V dropped 0 bases and J dropped 4 bases, with 19 bases sitting between them. The germline gives CDR1 SGDLS, CDR2 YYNGEE. The CDR3 here is CASSVVSGVGFSTEAFF. In nucleotides, the CDR3 is TGTGCCAGCAGCGTAGTATCGGGGGTTGGATTTAGCACTGAAGCTTTCTTT.

The table lists this clonotype with many counts. The chain links TRBV11-2 to TRBJ1-6; D unclear. The CDR3 runs 13 residues. The V end lost 3 bases, the J end lost 7 bases, and 7 bases lay between the germline ends. The germline V gene has CDR1 SGHAT and CDR2 FQNNGV. The DNA for the CDR3 is TGTGCCAGCAGCTTGTCCGGAAATTCACCCCTCCACTTT. Translation: CASSLSGNSPLHF. Combining the CDR3 with reference TRBV11-2 and TRBJ1-6 gives the whole variable domain EAGVAQSPRYKIIEKRQSVAFWCNPISGHATLYWYQQILGQGPKLLIQFQNNGVVDDSQLPKDRFSAERLKGVDSTLKIQPAKLEDSAVYLCASSLSGNSPLHFGNGTRLTVT.

This clonotype was picked up many times. The chain employs TRBV7-6 and TRBJ1-5; no definite D call. Trimming removed 3 bases from V and 2 bases from J, with 8 bases in between. This CDR3 region has 14 residues. CDR1 is SGHVS, CDR2 FNYEAQ, per germline. Written as DNA, the CDR3 is TGTGCCAGCAGCTTGCAGGCCGGCAATCAGCCCCAGCATTTT. This gives the protein CASSLQAGNQPQHF.

This rearrangement joins TRBV12-3 or TRBV12-4 to TRBJ1-2; D is possibly TRBD1 (6 bases). V gave up 7 bases and J gave up 6 bases, with 18 bases separating them. This CDR3 region has 14 residues. The CDR3, as DNA: TGTGCCAGCAATCGGCAATTGGGGGCCGATGGCTACACCTTC. Protein: CASNRQLGADGYTF.

This clonotype was detected ten times or more. This sequence joins TRBV4-1 and TRBJ2-1; D unresolved. The CDR3 extends over 12 amino acids. Germline V CDR1 and CDR2: MGHRA, YSYEKL. Trimming cost V 0 bases and J 6 bases, with 3 bases left between them. CDR3: CASSQDGNEQFF. DNA of the CDR3: TGCGCCAGCAGCCAAGACGGCAATGAGCAGTTCTTC.

This clonotype turned up a few times. A read error may produce the germline difference seen at one junction end. The chain carries TRBV29-1 and TRBJ2-5; 7 nucleotides agree with TRBD2. The CDR3 sequence is 12 residues long. Germline V gene sequence: CDR1 SQVTM, CDR2 ANQGSEA. This CDR3 reads CSVEGGRGTQYF. The DNA for the CDR3 is TGCAGCGTCGAAGGCGGGAGAGGGACCCAGTACTTC.

The chain combines TRBV4-2 with TRBJ1-6, with no clear D. CDR1 and CDR2 from the germline V gene are LGHNA and YNFKEQ. Trimming stripped 1 base from V and 8 bases from J, with 3 bases between. The CDR3 is made up of 12 amino acids. The CDR3 DNA follows: TGTGCCAGCAGCCAAGTTGATTCACCCCTCCACTTT. Residues: CASSQVDSPLHF.

The rearrangement joins TRBV29-1 to TRBJ1-2; D possibly corresponds to TRBD1 (5 bases). Germline values: CDR1 SQVTM, CDR2 ANQGSEA. V lost 1 base and J 0 bases, leaving 12 bases between the germline ends. The CDR3 contains 15 residues. This CDR3 reads CSVEGTQASNYGYTF. CDR3 coding DNA: TGCAGCGTTGAAGGGACACAAGCTTCTAACTATGGCTACACCTTC. Together with reference TRBV29-1 and TRBJ1-2, the CDR3 gives the full variable domain: SAVISQKPSRDICQRGTSLTIQCQVDSQVTMMFWYRQQPGQSLTLIATANQGSEATYESGFVIDKFPISRPNLTFSTLTVSNMSPEDSSIYLCSVEGTQASNYGYTFGSGTRLTVV.